The text below deals with one T cell receptor (beta chain). The data derive from a study of human T cells and chemical hapten exposure. In the study overall: Small pooled library volume differences mainly caused per-sample TCR yield variation.

The time point is: patch test 2, 6 weeks after DPC sensitization. Treatment specified: therapeutic diphenylcyclopropenone sensitization with weekly scalp DPC. Using its own MiXCR run on the RACE reads, TCRdb lists one record per CDR3 protein. This sample yields about 85,000 distinct CDR3 sequences, of which 9.5% to 13% are seen a single time; about 1.6% belongs to the top ten. The source was whole blood, collected in connection with sensitization to the hapten diphenylcyclopropenone (DPC). This TCR came from a man aged 18-30 years with alopecia areata. Some clones in this sample may be carry-over from other donors' samples.

CDR3 protein: CASSRYPYGYTF. The CDR3 DNA reads as TGTGCCAGCAGCAGATACCCGTATGGCTACACCTTC. The chain couples TRBV11-2 to TRBJ1-2; D remains unclear. This CDR3 comprises 12 residues. The germline V and J ends were trimmed by 5 bases and 5 bases, with 9 bases remaining between them. CDR1 and CDR2 from the germline V gene are SGHAT and FQNNGV.